These T cell receptor beta chains were read from a single sample in a study of brain T cells in children with intractable seizures. The method was immunoSEQ multiplex PCR; TCRdb's version includes in-frame clones alone and lacks a portion of them. In the table there are about 3,600 clones, about 73% of which are singletons. The sample here was resected brain tissue, taken at surgery. All receptors derive from a girl aged 2-15 years with Rasmussen encephalitis and intractable seizures. Both conserved end residues are part of each CDR3. The order of the fields is V gene, D gene, J gene, clone size, CDR3 protein, CDR3 DNA. A D gene is named only where the DNA matches it firmly. Only part of the rows carry a size: once, few, many, or a class if the clone is expanded.

V: TRBV7-9; D: NA; J: TRBJ1-4; size: NA; CDR3: CASSLGGRPLATNEKLFF; DNA: TGTGCCAGCAGCTTAGGGGGCAGACCACTTGCAACTAATGAAAAACTGTTTTTT
V: TRBV4-2; D: NA; J: TRBJ2-1; size: NA; CDR3: CASSQDQRNNEQFF; DNA: TGTGCCAGCAGCCAAGATCAAAGAAACAATGAGCAGTTCTTC
V: TRBV30; D: NA; J: TRBJ1-5; size: NA; CDR3: CAWSADSSQPQHF; DNA: TGTGCCTGGAGTGCGGACAGTTCCCAGCCCCAGCATTTT
V: TRBV19; D: TRBD2; J: TRBJ2-1; size: NA; CDR3: CASSIELAGDPYNEQFF; DNA: TGTGCCAGTAGTATAGAACTAGCGGGGGATCCATACAATGAGCAGTTCTTC
V: TRBV7-2; D: NA; J: TRBJ2-3; size: NA; CDR3: CASSPREPDTQYF; DNA: TGTGCCAGCAGCCCGAGGGAGCCAGATACGCAGTATTTT
V: TRBV7-9; D: TRBD1; J: TRBJ1-1; size: few; CDR3: CASSLWDRNTEAFF; DNA: TGTGCCAGCAGCTTATGGGACAGGAACACTGAAGCTTTCTTT
V: TRBV20-1; D: NA; J: TRBJ1-2; size: NA; CDR3: CSAREVRWYTF; DNA: TGCAGTGCTAGAGAGGTTAGGTGGTACACCTTC
V: TRBV2; D: TRBD1; J: TRBJ1-4; size: NA; CDR3: CASSWTGGDNEKLFF; DNA: TGTGCCAGCAGCTGGACAGGGGGGGATAATGAAAAACTGTTTTTT
V: TRBV24-1; D: NA; J: TRBJ2-3; size: once; CDR3: CATSGSTGPDTQYF; DNA: TGTGCCACCAGTGGATCGACAGGCCCAGATACGCAGTATTTT
V: TRBV6-5; D: NA; J: TRBJ2-5; size: NA; CDR3: CASRGVDRLQETQYF; DNA: TGTGCCAGCAGGGGAGTCGACAGACTACAAGAGACCCAGTACTTC
V: TRBV10-1; D: NA; J: TRBJ2-5; size: few; CDR3: CGSGQETQYF; DNA: TGCGGATCGGGGCAAGAGACCCAGTACTTC
V: TRBV12-3/TRBV12-4; D: NA; J: TRBJ2-1; size: NA; CDR3: CASSYSPDSEQFF; DNA: TGTGCCAGCAGCTACTCGCCTGACAGCGAGCAGTTCTTC
V: TRBV5-4; D: NA; J: TRBJ2-2; size: large; CDR3: CASSLGVIGGANPGELFF; DNA: TGTGCCAGCAGCTTGGGCGTCATTGGCGGGGCCAACCCCGGGGAGCTGTTTTTT
V: TRBV10-3; D: NA; J: TRBJ2-1; size: NA; CDR3: CAITSTNEQFF; DNA: TGTGCCATCACTTCTACTAATGAGCAGTTCTTC
V: TRBV5-4; D: NA; J: TRBJ1-6; size: NA; CDR3: CASSSGDGSSYNSPLHF; DNA: TGTGCCAGCAGCTCCGGGGACGGAAGCTCCTATAATTCACCCCTCCACTTT
V: TRBV11-3; D: TRBD2; J: TRBJ2-7; size: NA; CDR3: CASSLEQREALSSYEQYF; DNA: TGTGCCAGCAGCTTAGAACAGCGGGAGGCCCTCTCGTCCTACGAGCAGTACTTC
V: TRBV24-1; D: TRBD1; J: TRBJ2-5; size: NA; CDR3: CATSDSTGGYQETQYF; DNA: TGTGCCACCAGTGACAGCACAGGGGGATACCAAGAGACCCAGTACTTC
V: TRBV9; D: TRBD2; J: TRBJ2-1; size: NA; CDR3: CASSVAHTSGEQFF; DNA: TGTGCCAGCAGCGTAGCTCATACTAGCGGTGAGCAGTTCTTC
V: TRBV9; D: NA; J: TRBJ1-3; size: once; CDR3: CASSVGLYSGNTIYF; DNA: TGTGCCAGCAGCGTAGGTTTGTACTCTGGAAACACCATATATTTT
V: TRBV28; D: TRBD2; J: TRBJ2-5; size: NA; CDR3: CASSFWFAFGDPGTSYQETQYF; DNA: TGTGCCAGCAGTTTTTGGTTTGCATTCGGGGACCCCGGGACTAGCTACCAAGAGACCCAGTACTTC
V: TRBV28; D: NA; J: TRBJ2-1; size: NA; CDR3: CASSLRGGRKQFF; DNA: TGTGCCAGCAGTTTAAGGGGGGGCAGGAAGCAGTTCTTC
V: TRBV10-3; D: NA; J: TRBJ2-5; size: NA; CDR3: CAISEEGETQYF; DNA: TGTGCCATCAGTGAGGAGGGGGAGACCCAGTACTTC
V: TRBV5-6; D: NA; J: TRBJ2-7; size: few; CDR3: CASSHRYEQYF; DNA: TGTGCCAGCAGCCACAGGTACGAGCAGTACTTC